The 31 T cell receptor beta chains given below trace back to one sample, sequenced in a study of cytomegalovirus exposure and HLA in healthy donors. Generated by immunoSEQ multiplex PCR, the TCRdb table keeps only in-frame clones and is missing some. The sample yields 180,000 or so clones, 86% seen once. Sequenced input: PBMCs. These receptor sequences come from a man aged 30-40 years in good health and CMV-seropositive.

V usage is TRBV19 and J usage is TRBJ2-1; D is undetermined. The CDR3 loop spans 15 amino acids. Germline assignment: CDR1 LNHDA and CDR2 SQIVND (reference sequence). V dropped 0 bases and J dropped 0 bases, with 6 bases sitting between them. DNA of the CDR3: TGTGCCAGTAGTATAGATCCAGCCTCCTACAATGAGCAGTTCTTC. Translating it yields CASSIDPASYNEQFF. Combining the CDR3 with reference TRBV19 and TRBJ2-1 gives the whole variable domain DGGITQSPKYLFRKEGQNVTLSCEQNLNHDAMYWYRQDPGQGLRLIYYSQIVNDFQKGDIAEGYSVSREKKESFPLTVTSAQKNPTAFYLCASSIDPASYNEQFFGPGTRLTVL.

The chain employs TRBV4-2 and TRBJ1-1; TRBD1 matches 7 bases. The CDR3 has 14 amino acids. Germline CDR1 reads LGHNA; CDR2 reads YNFKEQ. V lost 0 bases and J lost 8; bases outside the gene matches: 6. The CDR3 loop reads CASSQDGTEREAFF. In DNA, the CDR3 is TGTGCCAGCAGCCAAGATGGGACAGAGAGAGAAGCTTTCTTT.

This chain connects TRBV7-3 to TRBJ2-7; 7 bases match TRBD2. The germline CDR1 and CDR2 sequences are SGHTA and FQGTGA. V shed 3 bases and J 4 bases; nucleotides not matched to a gene: 9. CDR3 length equals 15 residues. The CDR3 coding sequence is TGTGCCAGCAGCTTTGGAGGACTAGAAGTTTACGAGCAGTACTTC. It translates to CASSFGGLEVYEQYF.

This clone has only one observation. CDR3 sequence reads: CASSLGLAYQETQYF. CDR3 nucleotide sequence: TGTGCCAGCAGCCTGGGACTAGCTTACCAAGAGACCCAGTACTTC. The genes are TRBV2 and TRBJ2-5, with 9 positions matching TRBD2. Germline loops: CDR1 SNHLY, CDR2 FYNNEI. The CDR3 consists of 15 residues. V lost 6 bases, J lost 0 bases, and 5 bases stayed unmatched. The variable domain in full, completed from reference TRBV2 and TRBJ2-5, reads EPEVTQTPSHQVTQMGQEVILRCVPISNHLYFYWYRQILGQKVEFLVSFYNNEISEKSEIFDDQFSVERPDGSNFTLKIRSTKLEDSAMYFCASSLGLAYQETQYFGPGTRLLVL.

The chain carries TRBV29-1 and TRBJ2-1; possible D gene TRBD2, 5 bases. Between the trimmed V and J ends, which lost 3 bases and 6 bases, there was a span of 12 bases. Germline lookup yields CDR1 SQVTM and CDR2 ANQGSEA. This CDR3 comprises 13 residues. CDR3 nucleotides: TGCAGCGTTGATCAGGTGGGAGTCAATGAGCAGTTCTTC. It yields the protein CSVDQVGVNEQFF.

This chain uses TRBV6-5 with TRBJ1-2; TRBD1 is a possible D gene (5 bases). V gave up 2 bases and J gave up 2 bases, with 12 bases separating them. The CDR3 covers 15 residues. The germline V gene has CDR1 MNHEY and CDR2 SVGAGI. In nucleotides, the CDR3 is TGTGCCAGCAGTTACGATCCGGGGCGGAACTATGGCTACACCTTC. This gives the protein CASSYDPGRNYGYTF.

CDR3 sequence: CASSSDRGQDTEAFF. CDR3 bases: TGCGCCAGCAGCTCGGACAGGGGGCAGGACACTGAAGCTTTCTTT. The chain has TRBV5-1 and TRBJ1-1; 11 bases are a match to TRBD1. From germline, CDR1 is SGHRS and CDR2 YFSETQ. Trimming at V came to 3 bases and at J to 3 bases, leaving 4 bases not matched to a gene. The CDR3 is 15 amino acids. The entire variable domain, with the rest obtained from reference TRBV5-1 and TRBJ1-1, is as follows: KAGVTQTPRYLIKTRGQQVTLSCSPISGHRSVSWYQQTPGQGLQFLFEYFSETQRNKGNFPGRFSGRQFSNSRSEMNVSTLELGDSALYLCASSSDRGQDTEAFFGQGTRLTVV.

The genes are TRBV28 and TRBJ2-5; 10 nucleotides agree with TRBD2. The CDR3 consists of 15 residues. J lost 5 bases, V lost 4 bases, and 7 bases had no gene match. CDR1 and CDR2 from the germline V gene are MDHEN and SYDVKM. CDR3 coding DNA: TGTGCCAGCAGTTCGCGGCTAGCGGGAGTTGAGACCCAGTACTTC. As protein: CASSSRLAGVETQYF.

V gene TRBV7-2 combines with J gene TRBJ2-7, with 9 nucleotides matching TRBD2. CDR3 size: 16 residues. The ends lost 0 bases at V and 3 bases at J; junction bases unmatched: 6. Germline loops: CDR1 SGHTA, CDR2 FQGNSA. The CDR3 bases are TGTGCCAGCAGCTTAGCCAGCGGGAGGACTGGCTACGAGCAGTACTTC. Protein sequence: CASSLASGRTGYEQYF.

In its sample, this clone was seen a few times. This sequence joins TRBV30 and TRBJ1-5; D perhaps matches TRBD1 (6 bases). The CDR3 is made up of 17 amino acids. Trimming stripped 2 bases from V and 5 bases from J, with 22 bases between. Germline CDR1 reads GTSNPN; CDR2 reads SVGIG (reference sequence). The CDR3: CAWSFPRSGANDQPQHF. CDR3 nucleotide sequence: TGTGCCTGGAGTTTCCCGAGGTCGGGGGCCAACGATCAGCCCCAGCATTTT. Looking up the rest from reference TRBV30 and TRBJ1-5 gives the full variable domain: SQTIHQWPATLVQPVGSPLSLECTVEGTSNPNLYWYRQAAGRGLQLLFYSVGIGQISSEVPQNLSASRPQDRQFILSSKKLLLSDSGFYLCAWSFPRSGANDQPQHFGDGTRLSIL.

J is TRBJ1-1 and V is TRBV19; D not resolved. The ends were cut back, 5 bases at V and 7 bases at J, with 17 bases in the middle. Germline V gene data show CDR1 as LNHDA and CDR2 as SQIVND (reference sequence). CDR3 length equals 14 residues. CDR3 region: CASSPPARRNEAFF. Here the CDR3 DNA reads TGTGCCAGTAGTCCCCCCGCGCGACGGAATGAAGCTTTCTTT.

The rearrangement links TRBV2 to TRBJ2-5; unclear D gene. Germline V gives CDR1 SNHLY, CDR2 FYNNEI. This CDR3 spans 13 amino acids. V was trimmed by 4 bases and J by 4 bases, leaving 10 bases between them. CDR3 coding DNA: TGTGCCAGCAGTGGAACTATGGGAGAGACCCAGTACTTC. This sequence encodes CASSGTMGETQYF.

The chain is built from TRBV2 and TRBJ2-5, with TRBD2 matching 7 bases. With 0 bases clipped from V and 1 base from J, the junction kept 2 bases outside the gene matches. Germline V gives CDR1 SNHLY, CDR2 FYNNEI. The CDR3 consists of 15 residues. CDR3 nucleotides: TGTGCCAGCAGTGAAGCGCGCGGGGGCCAAGAGACCCAGTACTTC. Its translation: CASSEARGGQETQYF.

The chain couples TRBV27 to TRBJ2-3, with 8 bases matching TRBD1. The CDR3 is 16 amino acids. CDR1 and CDR2 (germline): MNHEY, SMNVEV (reference sequence). Trimming cost V 0 bases and J 2 bases; bases outside gene matches: 4. The CDR3 DNA reads as TGTGCCAGCAGTTTATCCCAGGGGGCACACACAGATACGCAGTATTTT. This translates into CASSLSQGAHTDTQYF.

The gene calls are TRBV4-1 and TRBJ1-1, with no clear D. CDR1 MGHRA and CDR2 YSYEKL come from the germline V gene. V lost 4 bases and J lost 1, with 13 bases in between. The CDR3 is 15 residues long. CDR3 nucleotide sequence: TGCGCCAGCAGCCCAGGCGTCTGGGAGAACACTGAAGCTTTCTTT. This codes for CASSPGVWENTEAFF.

The gene calls are TRBV11-2 and TRBJ1-4, with D possibly TRBD1 on 5 matching bases. V was trimmed by 2 bases and J by 3 bases, leaving 7 bases between them. Per germline, CDR1 SGHAT and CDR2 FQNNGV. The CDR3 runs to 14 residues. CDR3 sequence reads: CASSLRQPNEKLFF. CDR3 in DNA: TGTGCCAGCAGCTTAAGACAGCCTAATGAAAAACTGTTTTTT. The complete variable domain, with remaining parts taken from reference TRBV11-2 and TRBJ1-4, reads EAGVAQSPRYKIIEKRQSVAFWCNPISGHATLYWYQQILGQGPKLLIQFQNNGVVDDSQLPKDRFSAERLKGVDSTLKIQPAKLEDSAVYLCASSLRQPNEKLFFGSGTQLSVL.

This sequence joins TRBV2 and TRBJ1-4; the match to TRBD1 covers 9 bases. Per the germline V gene, CDR1 is SNHLY and CDR2 is FYNNEI. V dropped 7 bases and J dropped 7; count of bases not matched to a gene: 7. This CDR3 is built from 14 residues. CDR3 in DNA: TGTGCCAGCACCGTACAGGGGGCGGGTGAAAAACTGTTTTTT. As protein: CASTVQGAGEKLFF.

The rearrangement links TRBV25-1 to TRBJ1-2; weak D call: TRBD1 (5 bases). Between the trimmed V and J ends, which lost 3 bases and 3 bases, there was a span of 14 bases. CDR1 is MGHDK, CDR2 SYGVNS, per germline. The CDR3 has 15 amino acids. The CDR3 sequence is CASSDPWGLDYGYTF. CDR3 DNA: TGTGCCAGCAGTGATCCGTGGGGGTTGGACTATGGCTACACCTTC.

The rearrangement links TRBV27 to TRBJ1-3; D is unresolved. CDR1 is MNHEY, CDR2 SMNVEV, per germline (reference sequence). The CDR3 has 13 amino acids. The V gene lost 1 base and the J gene lost 1 base, with 2 bases spanning the gap. The CDR3 reads CASSLYSGNTIYF. The CDR3 DNA follows: TGTGCCAGCAGTTTATATTCTGGAAACACCATATATTTT.

The rearrangement links TRBV27 to TRBJ2-7; perhaps D is TRBD1 or TRBD2 (5 bases each). V lost 6 bases, J lost 0 bases, and 15 bases lay in between. CDR1 MNHEY and CDR2 SMNVEV come from the germline V gene (reference sequence). This CDR3 has 15 amino acids. The CDR3 sequence: CASSLTGPASYEQYF. The CDR3 coding sequence is TGTGCCAGCAGCCTAACGGGACCAGCCTCCTACGAGCAGTACTTC.

As for this clone: The same CDR3 can be traced to other DNA sequences in this sample. The rearrangement links TRBV27 to TRBJ2-7, with D possibly being TRBD2 (6 bases). Deletions cut 0 bases from V and 0 bases from J, with 9 bases between. The germline CDR1 and CDR2 sequences are MNHEY and SMNVEV (reference sequence). The CDR3 has 15 residues. The CDR3 bases are TGTGCCAGCAGTTTATCAGGGCGGGGCTCCTACGAGCAGTACTTC. This encodes CASSLSGRGSYEQYF.

This rearrangement joins TRBV7-9 to TRBJ2-7; D is perhaps TRBD2 (5 bases). Germline lookup yields CDR1 SEHNR and CDR2 FQNEAQ (reference sequence). This CDR3 contains 15 residues. V lost 2 bases and J 6 bases, leaving 17 bases between the germline ends. The CDR3 DNA sequence: TGTGCCAGCAGCTTAACTGTCTCCCCTGCGGGCGAGCAGTACTTC. Translating it yields CASSLTVSPAGEQYF.

The J gene is TRBJ1-4, the V gene TRBV2; a possible D gene is TRBD1 (5 bases). The length of the CDR3 is 14 residues. Trimming removed 5 bases at V and 12 bases at J, with 19 bases between. CDR1 is SNHLY, CDR2 FYNNEI, per germline. The CDR3 sequence: CASSSRNQGAQLFF. For the CDR3, the DNA is TGTGCCAGCAGTAGTCGAAACCAAGGGGCCCAACTGTTTTTT. Full variable domain (remainder filled in from reference TRBV2 and TRBJ1-4): EPEVTQTPSHQVTQMGQEVILRCVPISNHLYFYWYRQILGQKVEFLVSFYNNEISEKSEIFDDQFSVERPDGSNFTLKIRSTKLEDSAMYFCASSSRNQGAQLFFGSGTQLSVL.

Only one count was recorded for this clone. The chain links TRBV5-1 to TRBJ2-3; 10 bases align to TRBD2. Losses at the gene ends were 0 bases for V and 4 bases for J; bases not matched to a gene: 5. Germline CDR1 and CDR2: SGHRS and YFSETQ. The CDR3 sequence is 16 residues long. As DNA, the CDR3 is TGCGCCAGCAGCTTGGAAGCTAGCGGGGGATCAGATACGCAGTATTTT. This encodes CASSLEASGGSDTQYF.

The chain is built from TRBV7-2 and TRBJ2-7; tentative D call: TRBD2 (6 bases). This CDR3 contains 13 residues. V dropped 8 bases and J dropped 2 bases, with 13 bases sitting between them. Germline lookup yields CDR1 SGHTA and CDR2 FQGNSA. The CDR3: CASAPGVAYEQYF. The CDR3 nucleotides are TGTGCCAGCGCGCCGGGGGTCGCCTACGAGCAGTACTTC.

This chain connects TRBV27 to TRBJ2-7, with 14 bases that match TRBD2. Unmatched junction bases numbered 10, after V lost 5 bases and J lost 10 bases. This CDR3 spans 15 amino acids. Germline values: CDR1 MNHEY, CDR2 SMNVEV (reference sequence). In DNA form, the CDR3 reads TGTGCCAGCAGTCCGCAGACTAGCGGGGGGGCATTTCAGTACTTC. Residues: CASSPQTSGGAFQYF.

V is TRBV9 and J is TRBJ2-7, with a possible D match to TRBD1 (6 bases). The germline V gene encodes CDR1 SGDLS and CDR2 YYNGEE. The CDR3 spans 15 residues. V was shortened by 3 bases and J by 0 bases, with 13 bases between the two germline ends. DNA for the CDR3: TGTGCCAGCAGCGCGACCCGGGACAACTCCTACGAGCAGTACTTC. Its protein is CASSATRDNSYEQYF.

The rearrangement uses TRBV5-8 and TRBJ1-4; TRBD1 might be the D (6 bases). Per germline, CDR1 SGHTS and CDR2 YDEGEE. There are 12 residues in the CDR3. Trimming stripped 10 bases from V and 7 bases from J, with 14 bases between. For the CDR3, the DNA is TGTGCCTCCAGGGCGGGGGCTGAAAAACTGTTTTTT. Its translation is CASRAGAEKLFF.

This chain connects TRBV27 to TRBJ2-3; 14 nucleotides match TRBD2. Germline lookup yields CDR1 MNHEY and CDR2 SMNVEV (reference sequence). The CDR3 is made up of 17 amino acids. V trimming: 1 base; J trimming: 9 bases; junction bases outside the gene matches: 9. The CDR3: CASSLFAGTSGRGTQYF. The CDR3 coding sequence is TGTGCCAGCAGTTTATTCGCCGGGACTAGCGGGAGAGGCACGCAGTATTTT.

This clone was seen only a few times. CDR3 nucleotides: TGCGCCAGCAGCCACACTGTTGGGACAGGGAACGGCTACACCTTC. This codes for CASSHTVGTGNGYTF. The chain employs TRBV4-1 and TRBJ1-2; 9 bases fit TRBD1. CDR1 and CDR2 (germline): MGHRA, YSYEKL. This CDR3 region has 15 residues. The V gene end was trimmed by 3 bases and the J gene end by 8 bases; junction bases not matched to a gene: 10.

The chain is built from TRBV27 and TRBJ2-3; D is possibly TRBD1 (6 bases). The CDR3 spans 16 residues. Germline V lookup: CDR1 MNHEY, CDR2 SMNVEV (reference sequence). The V gene lost 8 bases and the J gene lost 2 bases, with 20 bases spanning the gap. The DNA for the CDR3 is TGTGCCAGCCACAGGAGTTATCAGGGGTACACAGATACGCAGTATTTT. It codes for CASHRSYQGYTDTQYF.